A single sample gave rise to the 2 T cell receptor beta chains below, sequenced in a study of blood T cells in healthy people across ages. Sample-barcoded 5' priming and a J-beta primer mix drove a second PCR of 7 to 11 cycles. Using its own MiXCR run on the 5' RACE reads, TCRdb lists one record per CDR3 protein. Of fewer than 800,000 distinct CDR3 sequences listed, roughly 50% are singletons. Sequenced sample: blood. The receptors originated from a woman aged 55-69 years in good health.

The chain carries TRBV6-2 or TRBV6-3 and TRBJ1-1; D remains ambiguous. The V end lost 2 bases, the J end lost 1 base, and 8 bases lay between the germline ends. CDR1 and CDR2 from the germline V gene are MNHEY and SVGEGT. The CDR3 is 14 amino acids. CDR3 region: CASSYRIKNTEAFF. The CDR3 nucleotides are TGTGCCAGCAGTTACAGGATCAAGAACACTGAAGCTTTCTTT.

This clonotype was detected only a few times. V gene TRBV28 combines with J gene TRBJ2-7; possibly TRBD1 or TRBD2 for D (5 bases each). Germline values: CDR1 MDHEN, CDR2 SYDVKM. CDR3 length: 14 amino acids. Trimming shortened V by 6 bases and J by 3 bases, and 15 bases separated the two germline ends. The CDR3 DNA reads as TGTGCCAGCAGCACTCCTGACAGCGGCTACGAGCAGTACTTC. Its translation is CASSTPDSGYEQYF.